Sequencing of this T cell receptor (beta chain) was carried out in a study of beta chain features in type 1 diabetes. Every isolated RNA sample was fully reverse transcribed, so sequencing captured expressed TCRB transcripts. TCRdb's table, derived via immunoSEQ multiplex PCR, lists solely in-frame clones and lacks some. The table records about 150,000 clones, 11% of them present only once. This clone was counted only a few times. This sequence may be a read error, since a much larger clone differs from it by one base. Trimming pared 10 bases from V and 4 bases from J, leaving 11 bases between. This CDR3 has 12 residues. Germline V gives CDR1 MDHEN, CDR2 SYDVKM.

This receptor was taken from a man aged 18 to 29 in good health. The rearrangement links TRBV28 to TRBJ2-1; D uncertain. The sample taken for sequencing was central memory CD4+ T cells from blood. The CDR3, as DNA: TGTGCCAACGGGCTGTTGTACAATGAGCAGTTCTTC. Encoded protein: CANGLLYNEQFF.